A selection of T cell receptor beta chains follows, all from one sample in a study of shared clonotypes between healthy human individuals. Produced via immunoSEQ multiplex PCR; TCRdb's table is partial and in-frame only. This table holds about 710,000 clones, roughly 73% found once. What was sequenced was memory CD4+ T cells sorted from blood. These receptors were obtained from a woman younger than 45 in good health. Both conserved end residues are part of each CDR3. The D gene is left open where the match is weak. Size is omitted from some rows. Given values are once, few, many or a class for expanded clones.

abundance | j_gene | v_gene | d_gene | CDR3nt | CDR3aa
. | TRBJ2-5 | TRBV2 | . | TGTGCCAGCAGTGAACTGTTAGTCCGAGAGACCCAGTACTTC | CASSELLVRETQYF
few | TRBJ2-1 | TRBV5-1 | . | TGCGCCAGCAGCTTGTCTAGCGTACTCTACAATGAGCAGTTCTTC | CASSLSSVLYNEQFF
. | TRBJ1-4 | TRBV27 | . | TGTGCCAGCAGTTCGGGGGATGAAAAACTGTTTTTT | CASSSGDEKLFF
once | TRBJ2-7 | TRBV6-6 | . | TGTGCCAGCAGCCCGGACACAAACTCCTACGAGCAGTACTTC | CASSPDTNSYEQYF
. | TRBJ2-5 | TRBV5-1 | TRBD1 | TGCGCCAGCAGCTCTCTCGCGCTGGGACAGGGGGAGTCAGAGACCCAGTACTTC | CASSSLALGQGESETQYF
. | TRBJ2-7 | TRBV5-1 | . | TGCGCCAGCAGCTTGGACGGCCTCTACGAGCAGTACTTC | CASSLDGLYEQYF
. | TRBJ2-1 | TRBV4-2 | TRBD2 | TGTGCCAGCAGCCAAGCCGGGACTAGCGCTACCTTAGGGCAGTTCTTC | CASSQAGTSATLGQFF
. | TRBJ1-2 | TRBV19 | TRBD1 | TGTGCCAGTAGGCAACGCGGACAGGGGGATGGCTACACCTTC | CASRQRGQGDGYTF
few | TRBJ2-5 | TRBV7-2 | . | TGTGCCAGCAGCCCCGACTGGGGTCGGGAGACCCAGTACTTC | CASSPDWGRETQYF
. | TRBJ2-7 | TRBV25-1 | . | TGTGCCAGCAGTGGCCGGGACGGAGGCCTCTACGAGCAGTACTTC | CASSGRDGGLYEQYF
few | TRBJ1-4 | TRBV28 | . | TGTGCCAGCAGCCCTTCGGGCGGGGAGCACCCGAATGAAAAACTGTTTTTT | CASSPSGGEHPNEKLFF
. | TRBJ1-2 | TRBV5-1 | . | TGCGCCAGCAGCTCTGGGACGGGGAACTATGGCTACACCTTC | CASSSGTGNYGYTF
. | TRBJ2-7 | TRBV6-5 | TRBD1 | TGTGCCAGCACAACCCCGGGACAGACCTACGAGCAGTACTTC | CASTTPGQTYEQYF
. | TRBJ2-7 | TRBV28 | TRBD2 | TGTGCCAGCAGTTCGGCTCCGGGACTAGCGGGTTCCTACGAGCAGTACTTC | CASSSAPGLAGSYEQYF
. | TRBJ1-1 | TRBV9 | . | TGTGCCAGCAGCGTAGAATTGGAGGGATGGACTGAAGCTTTCTTT | CASSVELEGWTEAFF
. | TRBJ2-3 | TRBV10-3 | TRBD2 | TGTGCCATCAGTGAGTCGACTAGCTCAGATACGCAGTATTTT | CAISESTSSDTQYF
. | TRBJ2-5 | TRBV15 | TRBD1 | TGTGCCACCAGCACAGGACAGGGGGCCCAAGAGACCCAGTACTTC | CATSTGQGAQETQYF
once | TRBJ2-5 | TRBV5-6 | . | TGTGCCAGCAGCTTGTGGCTCCAAGAGACCCAGTACTTC | CASSLWLQETQYF
. | TRBJ2-7 | TRBV7-9 | TRBD2 | TGTGCCAGCAGCCTAGGTTCTAGCGGGGCAAACGAGCAGTACTTC | CASSLGSSGANEQYF
. | TRBJ1-4 | TRBV19 | . | TGTGCCAGTAGTATCCAGGCAACTAATGAAAAACTGTTTTTT | CASSIQATNEKLFF
. | TRBJ2-1 | TRBV28 | TRBD2 | TGTGCCAGCAGTAACGAGGGGGTAGCGGGAGGGCTTTCCGAGCAGTTCTTC | CASSNEGVAGGLSEQFF
. | TRBJ2-5 | TRBV15 | TRBD2 | TGTGCCACCAGCAAGTTAGCGGGGCCTTCGGAGACCCAGTACTTC | CATSKLAGPSETQYF
. | TRBJ2-2 | TRBV7-8 | TRBD2 | TGTGCCAGCAGGGACGGGACTAGCAGTACCGGGGAGCTGTTTTTT | CASRDGTSSTGELFF